This T cell receptor beta chain came from a study of cytomegalovirus exposure and HLA in healthy donors. Background on the study: Among about 179 million T cells, an earlier analysis found approximately 110 million unique TCR beta sequences. Study results and caveats: Most TCR sequences were uncommon, yet certain public TCRs appeared in many donors.

With 60 Vbeta and 13 Jbeta primers, the PCR was carried out. Using immunoSEQ multiplex PCR, the repertoire was profiled, and TCRdb retains in-frame clones only, with some absent. This table holds 150,000 to 200,000 clones. About this clone itself: The antigen remains undetermined.

The CDR3 spans 14 residues. V lost 1 base, J lost 5 bases, and 11 bases lay in between. Germline values: CDR1 SGHDN, CDR2 FVKESK. The sequenced sample consisted of PBMCs. The chain combines TRBV14 with TRBJ2-5; D unresolved. The sequence came from a man aged 25-45 years in good health and CMV-seronegative. The CDR3 is CASSQGVRSETQYF. DNA of the CDR3: TGTGCCAGCAGCCAAGGAGTGCGTTCGGAGACCCAGTACTTC.